These 28 T cell receptor beta chains were all obtained from the same sample, sequenced in a study of T cell responses to AZD1222 COVID-19 vaccine (dated by TCRdb to 2020 to 2023). The method was the immunoSEQ multiplex PCR assay. TCRdb stores this immuneACCESS table with in-frame sequences only. Part of the clones is absent; in the studies checked, under half of the shortfall reflects unresolved V genes, and no reason is known for the rest. The table for this sample lists 65,000 to 80,000 clones; about 88% of them were counted only once. The ten top clones hold 4.8% of the sample. The time point label, read with the paper, signifies: about 28 days (+/-7) after the second vaccine dose. Reading the label with the study, this specimen's treatment or condition is: meningococcal conjugate vaccine given as trial control. The material was peripheral blood, obtained 28 days after the second dose of the MenACWY control vaccine. Every receptor here comes from an adult who received the MenACWY meningococcal vaccine as a control.

This sequence joins TRBV19 and TRBJ2-7; TRBD2 is a possible D gene (5 bases). This CDR3 has 16 residues. CDR1 and CDR2 (germline): LNHDA, SQIVND (reference sequence). Trimming shortened V by 2 bases and J by 2 bases, and 16 bases separated the two germline ends. The chain's CDR3 is CASSIRRQVGAYEQYF. The CDR3 nucleotides read TGTGCCAGTAGTATAAGGAGGCAGGTCGGTGCCTACGAGCAGTACTTC.

The genes are TRBV5-1 and TRBJ1-1, with D perhaps matching TRBD1 (5 bases). This CDR3 comprises 15 residues. V lost 4 bases and J lost 1, with 14 bases in between. Germline loops: CDR1 SGHRS, CDR2 YFSETQ. The CDR3 region is CASSVGDGSNTEAFF. Written as DNA, the CDR3 is TGCGCCAGCAGCGTGGGGGACGGGTCGAACACTGAAGCTTTCTTT.

The CDR3 sequence: CAWSAFIGQGNYEQYF. In DNA, the CDR3 is TGTGCCTGGAGTGCTTTCATTGGACAGGGGAACTACGAGCAGTACTTC. The chain has TRBV30 and TRBJ2-7; 9 bases fit TRBD1. Germline values: CDR1 GTSNPN, CDR2 SVGIG (reference sequence). V gave up 1 base and J gave up 3 bases; unmatched junction bases: 10. This CDR3 is 16 amino acids long.

This clone is a singleton in its sample. The rearrangement uses TRBV6-5 and TRBJ1-1; 9 positions match TRBD1. There are 15 residues in the CDR3. Per germline, CDR1 MNHEY and CDR2 SVGAGI. The V and J ends lost 1 base and 5 bases, in that order; junction bases with no gene match: 5. CDR3 sequence (DNA): TGTGCCAGCAGTTACTTGGGACAGGGCGGTACTGAAGCTTTCTTT. Protein sequence: CASSYLGQGGTEAFF.

The V gene is TRBV15, the J gene TRBJ1-3; a weak D match, TRBD1 (5 bases). The germline V gene has CDR1 LNHNV and CDR2 YYDKDF (reference sequence). CDR3 length equals 15 residues. V lost 0 bases, J lost 2 bases, and 8 bases lay in between. The CDR3 DNA sequence: TGTGCCACCAGCAGAGATAGGGGACCTGGAAACACCATATATTTT. Its translation: CATSRDRGPGNTIYF. The full variable domain, with the rest looked up from reference TRBV15 and TRBJ1-3, is DAMVIQNPRYQVTQFGKPVTLSCSQTLNHNVMYWYQQKSSQAPKLLFHYYDKDFNNEADTPDNFQSRRPNTSFCFLDIRSPGLGDTAMYLCATSRDRGPGNTIYFGEGSWLTVV.

The V gene is TRBV2, the J gene TRBJ1-5; D may be TRBD1 (6 bases). V was clipped by 6 bases and J by 1 base, with 13 bases between them. In germline, CDR1 is SNHLY, CDR2 FYNNEI. There are 15 residues in the CDR3. CDR3 residues: CASREEGGSNQPQHF. The CDR3 DNA reads TGTGCCAGCAGGGAGGAGGGGGGCAGCAATCAGCCCCAGCATTTT. Filled out from reference TRBV2 and TRBJ1-5, the complete variable domain reads EPEVTQTPSHQVTQMGQEVILRCVPISNHLYFYWYRQILGQKVEFLVSFYNNEISEKSEIFDDQFSVERPDGSNFTLKIRSTKLEDSAMYFCASREEGGSNQPQHFGDGTRLSIL.

To note about this clone: At the DNA level, this CDR3 is encoded by other sequences in the same sample as well. The V gene is TRBV18, the J gene TRBJ2-7; TRBD1 matches 8 bases. The CDR3 contains 14 residues. Germline CDR1 KGHSH, CDR2 LQKENI. Germline trimming cut 3 bases from V and 2 bases from J; bases unmatched to any gene: 3. The CDR3 region has the DNA TGTGCCAGCTCACCTCCGACAGGGGCCTACGAGCAGTACTTC. Translation gives CASSPPTGAYEQYF.

The V call is TRBV5-6, the J call TRBJ1-2; maybe TRBD1 (6 bases). The CDR3 contains 17 residues. CDR1 and CDR2 (germline): SGHDT, YYEEEE. V was trimmed by 2 bases and J by 8 bases, leaving 25 bases between them. The CDR3 loop is CASSFTPPQGPLGGYTF. The CDR3 bases are TGTGCCAGCAGCTTCACCCCGCCACAGGGCCCTTTGGGGGGCTACACCTTC.

This clone ranks as medium-sized. V is TRBV9 and J is TRBJ2-7; 11 positions agree with TRBD2. J was trimmed by 2 bases and V by 3 bases; bases with no gene match: 4. The germline V gene has CDR1 SGDLS and CDR2 YYNGEE. This CDR3 comprises 15 residues. This CDR3 reads CASSEGTSGPYEQYF. CDR3 in DNA: TGTGCCAGCAGCGAAGGGACTAGCGGCCCCTACGAGCAGTACTTC.

This chain connects TRBV19 to TRBJ1-1; D remains ambiguous. V lost 3 bases and J lost 3, with 5 bases in between. CDR1 is LNHDA, CDR2 SQIVND, per germline (reference sequence). The CDR3 has 12 amino acids. The CDR3 nucleotides read TGTGCCAGTAGTATCGTGGACACTGAAGCTTTCTTT. Translated, it gives CASSIVDTEAFF. Based on the CDR3 plus reference TRBV19 and TRBJ1-1, the full variable domain is DGGITQSPKYLFRKEGQNVTLSCEQNLNHDAMYWYRQDPGQGLRLIYYSQIVNDFQKGDIAEGYSVSREKKESFPLTVTSAQKNPTAFYLCASSIVDTEAFFGQGTRLTVV.

The CDR3 bases are TGTGCCAGCTCACCAGTCACAGGGACCTACAATGAGCAGTTCTTC. Residues: CASSPVTGTYNEQFF. V is TRBV18 and J is TRBJ2-1; D possibly corresponds to TRBD1 (6 bases). Germline CDR1 KGHSH, CDR2 LQKENI. Trimming removed 2 bases from V and 2 bases from J, with 10 bases in between. The CDR3 runs to 15 residues.

The J gene is TRBJ2-7, the V gene TRBV15, with D hard to call. The CDR3 loop spans 13 amino acids. V was pared by 0 bases and J by 4 bases, with 7 bases between. Looked up from germline, CDR1 is LNHNV and CDR2 is YYDKDF (reference sequence). DNA for the CDR3: TGTGCCACCAGCAGAGATCGGTTTTACGAGCAGTACTTC. Its protein product is CATSRDRFYEQYF.

J is TRBJ1-1 and V is TRBV27; 7 positions agree with TRBD1. CDR3 length equals 16 residues. The germline CDR1 and CDR2 sequences are MNHEY and SMNVEV (reference sequence). V lost 4 bases and J lost 0; bases outside the gene matches: 8. CDR3 loop: CASSSTGRVVNTEAFF. The CDR3 region has the DNA TGTGCCAGCAGTTCGACAGGGAGGGTGGTGAACACTGAAGCTTTCTTT.

This chain uses TRBV11-2 with TRBJ1-1; weak D call: TRBD1 (5 bases). The CDR3 contains 16 residues. Trimming took off 1 base at V and 2 bases at J, with 14 bases between the two ends. Germline V CDR1 and CDR2: SGHAT, FQNNGV. The CDR3 protein is CASSLGRQIINTEAFF. The DNA for the CDR3 is TGTGCCAGCAGCTTAGGCCGACAGATTATCAACACTGAAGCTTTCTTT.

The J gene is TRBJ1-4, the V gene TRBV3-1 (or the pseudogene TRBV3-2), with 10 bases identical to TRBD1. CDR3 length equals 18 residues. Germline CDR1 is LGHDT and CDR2 is YNNKEL (reference sequence). The trim removed 5 bases at V and 2 bases at J, leaving 11 bases unmatched. CDR3 sequence: CASSGDRGKRRTNEKLFF. The CDR3, as DNA: TGTGCCAGCAGCGGGGACAGGGGTAAGAGGAGGACTAATGAAAAACTGTTTTTT.

The sample holds one count of this clone. The chain carries TRBV3-1 (or the pseudogene TRBV3-2) and TRBJ1-3; no clear D gene. V lost 4 bases and J lost 2, with 15 bases in between. The germline gives CDR1 LGHDT, CDR2 YNNKEL (reference sequence). There are 16 residues in the CDR3. The CDR3 protein is CASSPLPLRAGNTIYF. The CDR3 nucleotides read TGTGCCAGCAGCCCCCTTCCCCTTAGGGCTGGAAACACCATATATTTT.

This clone was detected only once. V usage is TRBV11-2 and J usage is TRBJ2-7; TRBD1 might be the D (5 bases). Trimming cost V 0 bases and J 2 bases, with 11 bases left between them. The germline CDR1 and CDR2 sequences are SGHAT and FQNNGV. This CDR3 has 15 residues. The CDR3 region has the DNA TGTGCCAGCAGCTTAGAGTATAGGGGCCCCTACGAGCAGTACTTC. This gives the protein CASSLEYRGPYEQYF.

The table lists this clone with a few counts. The chain recombines TRBV7-2 with TRBJ2-5, with D hard to call. CDR3 length: 13 residues. Germline assignment: CDR1 SGHTA and CDR2 FQGNSA. V lost 1 base to trimming and J lost 5 bases, with 8 bases between them. The CDR3 here is CASSLVKAETQYF. CDR3 nucleotide sequence: TGTGCCAGCAGCTTAGTGAAGGCGGAGACCCAGTACTTC. The complete variable domain, with remaining parts taken from reference TRBV7-2 and TRBJ2-5, reads GAGVSQSPSNKVTEKGKDVELRCDPISGHTALYWYRQSLGQGLEFLIYFQGNSAPDKSGLPSDRFSAERTGGSVSTLTIQRTQQEDSAVYLCASSLVKAETQYFGPGTRLLVL.

This sequence joins TRBV28 and TRBJ2-7, with 7 bases lining up with TRBD2. This CDR3 has 14 residues. After removal of 5 bases from V and 5 bases from J, the junction contained 9 bases not matched to a gene. Germline V CDR1 and CDR2: MDHEN, SYDVKM. The chain's CDR3 is CASSPRTRPDEQYF. CDR3 in DNA: TGTGCCAGCAGTCCCCGGACTAGACCGGACGAGCAGTACTTC.

V is TRBV30 and J is TRBJ2-3, with D hard to call. Germline lookup yields CDR1 GTSNPN and CDR2 SVGIG (reference sequence). Trimming took 0 bases from V and 6 from J, leaving 4 bases between them. The CDR3 loop spans 11 amino acids. CDR3 in amino acids: CAWSVSDTQYF. CDR3 coding DNA: TGTGCCTGGAGTGTTTCCGATACGCAGTATTTT.

The V gene is TRBV4-3, the J gene TRBJ2-1, with D hard to call. Deletions cut 1 base from V and 4 bases from J, with 11 bases between. Germline V lookup: CDR1 LGHNA, CDR2 YSLEER. The CDR3 has 15 residues. The CDR3: CASSQGSFSYNEQFF. CDR3 sequence (DNA): TGCGCCAGCAGCCAAGGGTCGTTCTCTTACAATGAGCAGTTCTTC.

J is TRBJ1-6 and V is TRBV30; TRBD1 agrees at 9 bases. Per the germline V gene, CDR1 is GTSNPN and CDR2 is SVGIG (reference sequence). J was trimmed by 7 bases and V by 1 base; bases with no gene match: 5. This CDR3 comprises 15 residues. DNA of the CDR3: TGTGCCTGGAGTGCCTCCGGGACAGGGAATTCACCCCTCCACTTT. This translates into CAWSASGTGNSPLHF.

In this sample, this clone turned up once. V is TRBV19 and J is TRBJ2-3; D not certain. This CDR3 comprises 12 residues. Germline assignment: CDR1 LNHDA and CDR2 SQIVND (reference sequence). The V and J ends lost 8 bases and 1 base respectively, with 7 bases between them. The chain's CDR3 is CASARGTDTQYF. In nucleotides, the CDR3 is TGTGCCAGTGCTCGGGGCACAGATACGCAGTATTTT.

The V gene is TRBV18, the J gene TRBJ1-2; 7 bases are shared with TRBD1. V gave up 0 bases and J gave up 6 bases; unmatched junction bases: 10. This CDR3 contains 16 residues. Germline V gene data show CDR1 as KGHSH and CDR2 as LQKENI. The CDR3 coding sequence is TGTGCCAGCTCACCACCGAATCGGGACAGTGGTGATGGCTACACCTTC. Translation: CASSPPNRDSGDGYTF.

V and J are TRBV7-9 and TRBJ1-3, with unresolved D. There are 16 residues in the CDR3. V dropped 1 base and J dropped 0 bases, with 10 bases sitting between them. Per the germline V gene, CDR1 is SEHNR and CDR2 is FQNEAQ (reference sequence). The DNA for the CDR3 is TGTGCCAGCAGCTTAGACCGGCACCCCTCTGGAAACACCATATATTTT. This codes for CASSLDRHPSGNTIYF.

This chain uses TRBV19 with TRBJ1-2; 7 bases are a match to TRBD1. The CDR3 sequence is 16 residues long. Per the germline V gene, CDR1 is LNHDA and CDR2 is SQIVND (reference sequence). Trimming removed 3 bases from V and 4 bases from J; junction bases left unmatched: 11. The CDR3 coding sequence is TGTGCCAGTAGTATGGTTGGGGACAGAGCTACCTATGGCTACACCTTC. Translating gives CASSMVGDRATYGYTF.

V usage is TRBV7-2 and J usage is TRBJ1-1; D gene ambiguous. This CDR3 has 14 residues. Germline V lookup: CDR1 SGHTA, CDR2 FQGNSA. V was pared by 5 bases and J by 11 bases, with 21 bases between. The DNA of the CDR3 is TGTGCCAGCAGCCGCCCCCGGGATCCCCAATCTGCTTTCTTT. It specifies CASSRPRDPQSAFF.

J is TRBJ2-3 and V is TRBV28; maybe TRBD2 (6 bases). The CDR3 consists of 14 residues. Trimming took 6 bases from V and 1 from J, leaving 11 bases between them. Per the germline V gene, CDR1 is MDHEN and CDR2 is SYDVKM. DNA of the CDR3: TGTGCCAGCAGGCGGGACCCGGGCACAGATACGCAGTATTTT. Translation: CASRRDPGTDTQYF.